The 14 T cell receptor beta chains reported below all come from one sample, sequenced in a study of cytomegalovirus exposure and HLA in healthy donors. PCR employed 60 Vbeta and 13 Jbeta primers. Data came from immunoSEQ multiplex PCR; TCRdb stores just in-frame clones and leaves some out. The sample yields some 180,000 clones, 9.5% seen once. The material sequenced was PBMCs. These receptors were obtained from a woman in her thirties in good health and CMV-seropositive.

This clone was seen at least ten times. The rearrangement joins TRBV5-8 to TRBJ1-2, with D possibly matching TRBD1 (6 bases). V lost 2 bases to trimming and J lost 2 bases, with 10 bases between them. Germline loops: CDR1 SGHTS, CDR2 YDEGEE. CDR3 length: 14 residues. The CDR3 protein is CASSLRGGNYGYTF. As DNA, the CDR3 is TGTGCCAGCAGCTTAAGGGGGGGAAACTATGGCTACACCTTC.

This clone was detected a few times. The rearrangement links TRBV30 to TRBJ1-5; TRBD1 is a possible D gene (6 bases). This CDR3 has 11 amino acids. The V gene lost 6 bases and the J gene lost 9 bases, with 12 bases spanning the gap. Germline V lookup: CDR1 GTSNPN, CDR2 SVGIG (reference sequence). CDR3 nucleotide sequence: TGTGCCTGCTGTACAGGGAGGCCCCAGCATTTT. As protein: CACCTGRPQHF. The full variable domain, its missing parts supplied by reference TRBV30 and TRBJ1-5, is SQTIHQWPATLVQPVGSPLSLECTVEGTSNPNLYWYRQAAGRGLQLLFYSVGIGQISSEVPQNLSASRPQDRQFILSSKKLLLSDSGFYLCACCTGRPQHFGDGTRLSIL.

This clone came up a few times. This sequence joins TRBV30 and TRBJ1-2, with 10 bases identical to TRBD1. From germline, CDR1 is GTSNPN and CDR2 SVGIG (reference sequence). The length of the CDR3 is 15 residues. Germline trimming cut 3 bases from V and 6 bases from J; bases unmatched to any gene: 10. This chain's CDR3 is CAWRGQGVITNGYTF. The CDR3 DNA is TGTGCCTGGAGAGGACAGGGGGTTATCACGAATGGCTACACCTTC.

The rearrangement uses TRBV6-1 and TRBJ2-3; the match to TRBD2 covers 12 bases. Trimming removed 4 bases from V and 6 bases from J; junction bases left unmatched: 17. The CDR3 contains 19 residues. Germline lookup yields CDR1 MNHNS and CDR2 SASEGT. The CDR3 DNA sequence: TGTGCCAGCAGTGGTACAGAAGGGCTAGCGGGAGGGCCAGGGGATACGCAGTATTTT. Its protein is CASSGTEGLAGGPGDTQYF.

The CDR3 sequence: CAVGWGQGNGELFF. The CDR3 DNA sequence: TGTGCCGTCGGCTGGGGACAGGGAAACGGGGAGCTGTTTTTT. The rearrangement joins TRBV15 to TRBJ2-2, with 9 nucleotides matching TRBD1. The CDR3 length is 14 residues. Trimming removed 11 bases from V and 7 bases from J; junction bases left unmatched: 11. In germline, CDR1 is LNHNV, CDR2 YYDKDF (reference sequence).

This clone was seen only a few times. J is TRBJ2-5 and V is TRBV6-1, with 10 bases lining up with TRBD2. Germline CDR1 is MNHNS and CDR2 is SASEGT. V dropped 2 bases and J dropped 5; count of bases not matched to a gene: 2. This CDR3 comprises 14 residues. CDR3 protein: CASSETSGKETQYF. Written as DNA, the CDR3 is TGTGCCAGCAGTGAAACTAGCGGGAAGGAGACCCAGTACTTC.

The V call is TRBV11-3, the J call TRBJ2-1; 12 bases match TRBD2. The J segment lost 6 bases and the V segment lost 2 bases, leaving 2 bases of the junction unmatched. The CDR3 totals 15 residues. In germline, CDR1 is SGHNT, CDR2 YENEEA. This CDR3 reads CASSLSGLAGNEQFF. For the CDR3, the DNA is TGTGCCAGCAGCTTATCGGGACTAGCGGGCAATGAGCAGTTCTTC.

This clone appeared a few times. The V gene is TRBV2, the J gene TRBJ2-6, with 7 bases matching TRBD2. The V segment lost 6 bases and the J segment 2 bases; nucleotides outside the gene matches: 4. Germline lookup yields CDR1 SNHLY and CDR2 FYNNEI. The CDR3 sequence is 15 residues long. The chain's CDR3 is CASRGGVTGANVLTF. DNA of the CDR3: TGTGCCAGCAGGGGAGGGGTAACTGGGGCCAACGTCCTGACTTTC.

This clone was detected a few times. The chain links TRBV10-2 to TRBJ2-1; TRBD1 agrees at 7 bases. Germline CDR1 reads WSHSY; CDR2 reads SAAADI. The CDR3 contains 14 residues. The V gene end was trimmed by 7 bases and the J gene end by 4 bases; junction bases not matched to a gene: 7. Here the CDR3 DNA reads TGCGCCAGCACGGGACAGACCTCTTACAATGAGCAGTTCTTC. Protein: CASTGQTSYNEQFF.

This clone was counted a few times. This chain links TRBV11-1 with TRBJ1-5, with D maybe TRBD1 (5 bases). Germline V gene sequence: CDR1 SGHAT, CDR2 FQDESV (reference sequence). This CDR3 spans 14 amino acids. The V gene lost 5 bases and the J gene lost 7 bases, with 15 bases spanning the gap. CDR3 coding DNA: TGTGCCAGCAGCAACAGGTATTCGGGCCAGCCCCAGCATTTT. The encoded protein is CASSNRYSGQPQHF.

The chain's CDR3 is CASSPGTSDYEQYF. CDR3 nucleotides: TGTGCCAGCAGCCCTGGGACTAGCGATTACGAGCAGTACTTC. The chain combines TRBV9 with TRBJ2-7, with 10 bases matching TRBD2. The CDR3 sequence is 14 residues long. With V trimmed by 4 bases and J by 4 bases, 5 bases remained unmatched. The germline CDR1 and CDR2 sequences are SGDLS and YYNGEE.

In its sample, this clone was seen a few times. The J gene is TRBJ2-1, the V gene TRBV2; TRBD2 matches at 7 bases. This CDR3 region has 14 residues. With V trimmed by 5 bases and J by 5 bases, 6 bases remained unmatched. Per the germline V gene, CDR1 is SNHLY and CDR2 is FYNNEI. CDR3 sequence: CASSKLAVNNEQFF. CDR3 sequence (DNA): TGTGCCAGCAGTAAGCTAGCGGTCAACAATGAGCAGTTCTTC.

The chain carries TRBV6-1 and TRBJ1-3; 9 bases map to TRBD1. Germline V CDR1 and CDR2: MNHNS, SASEGT. V shed 3 bases and J 3 bases; nucleotides not matched to a gene: 3. This CDR3 spans 15 amino acids. CDR3 sequence: CASSDRTGVGNTIYF. CDR3 DNA: TGTGCCAGCAGTGACAGGACAGGGGTTGGAAACACCATATATTTT.

The J gene is TRBJ1-2, the V gene TRBV25-1, with 9 positions matching TRBD1. Germline V CDR1 and CDR2: MGHDK, SYGVNS. This CDR3 contains 15 residues. V lost 5 bases, J lost 3 bases, and 7 bases stayed unmatched. CDR3 in amino acids: CASSHSQGAYYGYTF. In nucleotides, the CDR3 is TGTGCCAGCAGTCATTCACAGGGGGCGTACTATGGCTACACCTTC.